The 5 T cell receptor beta chains below were found in one sample sequenced in a study of control samples from healthy donors and cancer patients. The protocol was immunoSEQ multiplex PCR, while the TCRdb copy is restricted to in-frame clones and leaves out a portion. The data show fewer than 150,000 clones, with approximately 90% seen just once and almost 2.5% held by the top ten. Sequences were obtained from blood. The receptors here all came from a man aged 18-30 years in good health.

The chain uses TRBV27 and TRBJ1-6; 10 positions match TRBD1. This CDR3 comprises 16 residues. After removal of 9 bases from V and 5 bases from J, the junction contained 10 bases not matched to a gene. Germline V gives CDR1 MNHEY, CDR2 SMNVEV (reference sequence). CDR3 bases: TGTGCCAGAACGGGGACAGGGGTTTGTAATAATTCACCCCTCCACTTT. Protein: CARTGTGVCNNSPLHF.

The chain recombines TRBV4-2 with TRBJ2-5; 12 positions agree with TRBD2. V shed 0 bases and J 7 bases; nucleotides not matched to a gene: 15. This CDR3 region has 19 residues. The germline V gene encodes CDR1 LGHNA and CDR2 YNFKEQ. This CDR3 reads CASSQETSGGHIPPRTQYF. CDR3 coding DNA: TGTGCCAGCAGCCAAGAGACTAGCGGGGGCCATATACCTCCGAGGACCCAGTACTTC.

The chain employs TRBV10-3 and TRBJ2-7, with D possibly matching TRBD1 (6 bases). CDR3 length: 16 amino acids. CDR1 is ENHRY, CDR2 SYGVKD, per germline. Trimming left V 3 bases short and J 1 base short, with 16 bases between. The CDR3 is CAISESGHGLSYEQYF. The CDR3 bases are TGTGCCATCAGTGAATCGGGACATGGTTTATCCTACGAGCAGTACTTC.

The chain uses TRBV12-3 or TRBV12-4 and TRBJ2-1, with D possibly being TRBD2 (5 bases). V was clipped by 1 base and J by 8 bases, with 6 bases between them. This CDR3 comprises 12 residues. The CDR3 loop reads CASSLGGYEQFF. The CDR3 DNA reads as TGTGCCAGCAGTTTAGGAGGGTATGAGCAGTTCTTC.

The V call is TRBV3-1 (or the pseudogene TRBV3-2), the J call TRBJ2-3; TRBD2 matches 10 bases. The V gene's germline CDR1 is LGHDT and CDR2 YNNKEL (reference sequence). V trimming: 4 bases; J trimming: 6 bases; junction bases outside the gene matches: 10. The CDR3 is 16 amino acids. This CDR3 reads CASSLDASGSYDTQYF. CDR3 nucleotides: TGTGCCAGCAGCCTTGACGCTAGCGGGAGTTACGATACGCAGTATTTT.